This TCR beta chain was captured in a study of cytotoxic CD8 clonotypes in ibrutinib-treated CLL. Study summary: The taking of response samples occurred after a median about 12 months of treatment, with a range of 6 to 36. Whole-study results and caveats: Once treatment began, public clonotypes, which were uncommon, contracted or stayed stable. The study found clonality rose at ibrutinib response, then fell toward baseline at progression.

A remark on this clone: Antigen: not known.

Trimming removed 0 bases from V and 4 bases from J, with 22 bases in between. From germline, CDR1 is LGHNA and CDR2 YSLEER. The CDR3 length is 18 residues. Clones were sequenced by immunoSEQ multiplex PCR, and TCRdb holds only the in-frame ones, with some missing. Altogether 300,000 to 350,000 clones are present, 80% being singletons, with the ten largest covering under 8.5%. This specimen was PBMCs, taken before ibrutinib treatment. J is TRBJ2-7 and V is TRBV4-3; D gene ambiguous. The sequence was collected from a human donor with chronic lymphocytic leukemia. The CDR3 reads CASSQDSVLGSRPYEQYF. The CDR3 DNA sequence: TGCGCCAGCAGCCAAGATTCGGTTCTGGGGTCCCGACCTTACGAGCAGTACTTC.